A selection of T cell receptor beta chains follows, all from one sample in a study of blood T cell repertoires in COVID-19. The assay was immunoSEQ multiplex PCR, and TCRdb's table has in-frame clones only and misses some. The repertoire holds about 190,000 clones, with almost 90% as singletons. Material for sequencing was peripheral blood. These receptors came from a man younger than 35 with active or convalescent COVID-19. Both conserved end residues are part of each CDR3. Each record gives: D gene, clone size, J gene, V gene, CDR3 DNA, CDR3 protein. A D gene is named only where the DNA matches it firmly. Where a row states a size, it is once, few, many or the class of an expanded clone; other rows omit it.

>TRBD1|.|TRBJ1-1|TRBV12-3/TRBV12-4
TGTGCCAGCAGCCGACAGGGGCGGACTGAAGCTTTCTTT
CASSRQGRTEAFF
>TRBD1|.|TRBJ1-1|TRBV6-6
TGTGCCAGTTCAGAACAGGGGGCATGGACTGAAGCTTTCTTT
CASSEQGAWTEAFF
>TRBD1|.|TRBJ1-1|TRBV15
TGTGCCACCAGCAGAACCGGACAGGGGAACACTGAAGCTTTCTTT
CATSRTGQGNTEAFF
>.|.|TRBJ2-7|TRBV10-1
TGCGCCAGCACCGTCAGGCGCGGGGGCGACTACGAGCAGTACTTC
CASTVRRGGDYEQYF
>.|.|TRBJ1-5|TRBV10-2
TGCGCCAGCAGTGAAGGGGCGGCCAATCAGCCCCAGCATTTT
CASSEGAANQPQHF
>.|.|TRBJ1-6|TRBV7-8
TGTGCCAGCAGCTTACAGGGGTCCTCCTATAATTCACCCCTCCACTTT
CASSLQGSSYNSPLHF
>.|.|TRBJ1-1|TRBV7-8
TGTGCCAGCAGCTTTGTGGGCTCTTACACTGAAGCTTTCTTT
CASSFVGSYTEAFF
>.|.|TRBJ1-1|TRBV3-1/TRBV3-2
TGTGCCAGCAGCCAACGGGGTATGGACACTGAAGCTTTCTTT
CASSQRGMDTEAFF
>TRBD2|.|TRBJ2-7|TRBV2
TGTGCCAGCAAAAAACCTCTAGCGGGAGATCTCTACGAGCAGTACTTC
CASKKPLAGDLYEQYF
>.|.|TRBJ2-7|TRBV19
TGTGCCAGTAGTATAGGACAGAAGAGCTCCTACGAGCAGTACTTC
CASSIGQKSSYEQYF
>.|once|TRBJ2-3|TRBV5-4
TGTGCCAGCAGCTTTGAGAGCACAGATACGCAGTATTTT
CASSFESTDTQYF
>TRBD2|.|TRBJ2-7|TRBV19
TGTGCCAGTAGTAGGGGACTAGCGGATCGTCCCTACGAGCAGTACTTC
CASSRGLADRPYEQYF
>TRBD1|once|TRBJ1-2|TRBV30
TGTGCCTGGAGTAAGAGTCCAAGGGGGCTGAACTATGGCTACACCTTC
CAWSKSPRGLNYGYTF
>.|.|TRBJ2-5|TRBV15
TGTGCCACCAGCAGAGCCCCACCGGGGACACTATCACAAGAGACCCAGTACTTC
CATSRAPPGTLSQETQYF
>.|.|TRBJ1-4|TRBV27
TGTGCCAGCAGTCCGACAGTTAATGAAAAACTGTTTTTT
CASSPTVNEKLFF
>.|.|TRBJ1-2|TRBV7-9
TGTGCCAGCAGCTTACAGGGGAACTATGGCTACACCTTC
CASSLQGNYGYTF
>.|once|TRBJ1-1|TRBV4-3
TGCGCCAGCAGCCAAGATTCGGGGTACACTGAAGCTTTCTTT
CASSQDSGYTEAFF
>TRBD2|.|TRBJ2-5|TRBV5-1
TGCGCCAGCAGCTCAGGACTAGCGGGGTACCAAGAGACCCAGTACTTC
CASSSGLAGYQETQYF
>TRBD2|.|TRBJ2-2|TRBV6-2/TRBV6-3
TGTGCCAGCAGTATAAGCGGGAGAGGGACCGGGGAGCTGTTTTTT
CASSISGRGTGELFF
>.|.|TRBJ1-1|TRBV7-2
TGTGCCAGCAGCTTTGCGGGACTTAGGAACACTGAAGCTTTCTTT
CASSFAGLRNTEAFF
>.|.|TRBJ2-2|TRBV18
TGTGCCAGCTCACCAGGAGCAGGGATTCAGAACACCGGGGAGCTGTTTTTT
CASSPGAGIQNTGELFF
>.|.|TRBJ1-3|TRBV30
TGTGCCTGGAGTGTTCCCCCTACCGGGATCTCTGGAAACACCATATATTTT
CAWSVPPTGISGNTIYF
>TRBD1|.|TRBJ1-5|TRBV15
TGTGCCACCAGCTTAGACAGGGGAAGCAATCAGCCCCAGCATTTT
CATSLDRGSNQPQHF
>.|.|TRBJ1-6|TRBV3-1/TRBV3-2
TGTGCCAGCAGCCGTACCTATAATTCACCCCTCCACTTT
CASSRTYNSPLHF
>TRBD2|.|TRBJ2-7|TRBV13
TGTGCCAGCAGCGCTTCGGGGGGCTACGAGCAGTACTTC
CASSASGGYEQYF
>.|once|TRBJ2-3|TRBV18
TGTGCCAGCTCACCACCCGGAATCGGGGGAACAGATACGCAGTATTTT
CASSPPGIGGTDTQYF
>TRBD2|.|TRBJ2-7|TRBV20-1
TGCAGTGGACTAGCTGGATACGAGCAGTACTTC
CSGLAGYEQYF
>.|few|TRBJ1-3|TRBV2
TGTGCCAGCAACTACAGGGTCTCTGGAAACACCATATATTTT
CASNYRVSGNTIYF
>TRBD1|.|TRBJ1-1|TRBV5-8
TGTGCCAGCAGCTTGGGTGGACAGGGGGGATTCACTGAAGCTTTCTTT
CASSLGGQGGFTEAFF
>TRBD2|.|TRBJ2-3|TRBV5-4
TGTGCCAGCAGCTTGTCGTCTAGCGGGATCACAGATACGCAGTATTTT
CASSLSSSGITDTQYF
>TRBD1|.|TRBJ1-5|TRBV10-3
TGTGCCATCAGTGCGACAGGGGGCAATCAGCCCCAGCATTTT
CAISATGGNQPQHF
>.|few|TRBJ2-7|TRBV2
TGTGCCAGCAGTGAAGGGTCTAAATTCTTCTTC
CASSEGSKFFF
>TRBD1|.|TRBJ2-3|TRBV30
TGTGCCTGGAGCGAAGACAGGGGTTCAGATACGCAGTATTTT
CAWSEDRGSDTQYF
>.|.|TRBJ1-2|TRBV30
TGTGCCTGGAGAATGGGCAGGAGGATCACACCCTCCGGCTACACCTTC
CAWRMGRRITPSGYTF
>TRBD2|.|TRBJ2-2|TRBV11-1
TGTGCCAGCAGCAGGACTAGCGGAGCGAACACCGGGGAGCTGTTTTTT
CASSRTSGANTGELFF
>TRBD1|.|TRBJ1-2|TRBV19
TGTGCCAGTAGTAACCAACCGGGACAGGGATTCGGCTACACCTTC
CASSNQPGQGFGYTF
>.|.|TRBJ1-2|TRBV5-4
TGTGCCAGCAGCTTGGCAGGGGTAGTTGGCTACACCTTC
CASSLAGVVGYTF
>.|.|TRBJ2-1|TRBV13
TGTGCCAGCAGTTTGACTTATAGCTCCTACAATGAGCAGTTCTTC
CASSLTYSSYNEQFF
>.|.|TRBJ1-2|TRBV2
TGTGCCAGCAGTGAAGGCCAGTCTTATGGCTACACCTTC
CASSEGQSYGYTF
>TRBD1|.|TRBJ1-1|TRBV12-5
TGTGCTAGTGACGGGACAGGGGGCACTGAAGCTTTCTTT
CASDGTGGTEAFF
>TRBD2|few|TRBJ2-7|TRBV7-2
TGTGCCAGCAGCTTAGTATCTAGCGGGAGGCATTTTCTCATGGACGAGCAGTACTTC
CASSLVSSGRHFLMDEQYF
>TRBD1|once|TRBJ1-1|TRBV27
TGTGCCAGCAGTGACAGGGTCGTAGATATCTTCTTT
CASSDRVVDIFF
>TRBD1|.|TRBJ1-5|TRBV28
TGTGCCAGCAGTTTATCTGGGACAGACAATCAGCCCCAGCATTTT
CASSLSGTDNQPQHF
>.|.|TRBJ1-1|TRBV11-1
TGTGCCAGCAGCCCCTCGTCCCGGGTAGCTTTCTTT
CASSPSSRVAFF
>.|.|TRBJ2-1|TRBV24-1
TGTGCCACCAGTGATTTGGCGGTACTCGGGAATGAGCAGTTCTTC
CATSDLAVLGNEQFF
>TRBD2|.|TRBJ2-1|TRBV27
TGTGCCAGCAGTTTAATTAGCGGGCGGCAGTTCTTC
CASSLISGRQFF
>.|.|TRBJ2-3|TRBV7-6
TGTGCCAGCAGCGTTAAGGGGGGGGTCACAGATACGCAGTATTTT
CASSVKGGVTDTQYF
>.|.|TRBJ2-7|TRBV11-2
TGTGCCAGCAGCCACCCTCCCGGTTACGAGCAGTACTTC
CASSHPPGYEQYF
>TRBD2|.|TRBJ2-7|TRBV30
TGTGCCTGGGCACCGGGACTAGACTTGAAGCAGTACTTC
CAWAPGLDLKQYF
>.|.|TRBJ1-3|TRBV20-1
TGCAGTGCTAGTCAGGGTCAGGGCTCTGGAAACACCATATATTTT
CSASQGQGSGNTIYF
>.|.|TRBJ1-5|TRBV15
TGTGCCACCAGCAGGGGTCGGAGTCAGCCCCAGCATTTT
CATSRGRSQPQHF
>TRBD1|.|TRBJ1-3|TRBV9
TGTGCCAGCAGCTCGGGCGGGACAGTTTACAGAAACACCATATATTTT
CASSSGGTVYRNTIYF
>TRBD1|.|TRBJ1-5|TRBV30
TGTGCCTGGGACAAAGGACAGGTACTAGGGCCCCAGCATTTT
CAWDKGQVLGPQHF
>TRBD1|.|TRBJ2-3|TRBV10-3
TGTGCCATCACCGGACAGGGGGACACAGATACGCAGTATTTT
CAITGQGDTDTQYF
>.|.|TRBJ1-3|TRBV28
TGTGCCAGCAGTTTGCGGGGAAACACCATATATTTT
CASSLRGNTIYF